Below, one T cell receptor (beta chain) is given with its context. Its specificity is not known. These data are taken from a study of T cells after yellow fever vaccination. Findings and caveats of the study: In post-booster samples, most primary-vaccination clones reappeared (under 98% CD4, roughly 90% CD8).

Each CDR3 protein gets one entry after TCRdb re-called the 5' RACE reads with MiXCR. The table includes a few hundred thousand distinct CDR3 sequences, under 14% detected once. Germline V lookup: CDR1 SGHTS, CDR2 YDEGEE. The V gene lost 4 bases and the J gene lost 9 bases, with 20 bases spanning the gap. The CDR3 has 16 residues. This sequence joins TRBV5-8 and TRBJ1-6, with D possibly being TRBD1 (5 bases). This TCR was sampled from a man younger than 35 who received the YFV17D yellow fever vaccine. The sample in question was PBMCs, obtained on the day of the first yellow fever vaccination. The DNA of the CDR3 is TGTGCCAGCAGCCGGGGACGGAGCGAATGGGGTTCACCCCTCCACTTT. Its protein is CASSRGRSEWGSPLHF.